This entry features one T cell receptor beta chain sequence. This clonotype has more than one count but fewer than ten. The clone's antigen remains unknown. No per-base quality is available; no much larger clone lies one base away. The sequencer listed for this sample is Illumina HiSeq 1500. TCRdb ran its own pipeline on the public reads, namely fastp trimming at Q25 and MiXCR clone calling, and kept in-frame beta chains. One record per CDR3 amino acid sequence lists the most common genes and DNA. The sample table records 400,000 to 600,000 distinct CDR3 sequences; about 44% of these occur just once. The ten largest clones add up to around 44% of the sample. What the treatment or condition label conveys for this sample: in vitro stimulation with specific CMV peptide epitopes to enrich CMV-specific T cells. The data derive from a study of T cell repertoires in cytomegalovirus infection (dated by TCRdb to between 2019 and 2020). Regarding the research as a whole: Recently identified HLA-C-restricted CMV epitopes, whose presentation resists viral immunomodulation, were targeted by peptide stimulations together with well-studied HLA-B-restricted epitopes. The HLA type of each donor mattered for the analysis, because public TCR beta signatures pointed to carriage of CMV infection along with the matching HLA type. Study-wide conclusions, independent of this receptor: The ex vivo response was dominated by HLA-C-restricted CMV-specific TCR beta clonotypes, which also provided the single most frequent clonotype in two of eight donors. In both this cohort and an independent roughly 330-donor cohort, the cumulative frequency of public TCR beta family members distinguished carriers of CMV infection plus the relevant HLA type.

Inclusive of the bounding cysteine and phenylalanine, the CDR3 is 14 residues long. CDR3 DNA only is kept here, 42 bases in frame from base 1. CDR1 and CDR2 were assigned from the germline V gene as SNHLY and FYNNEI. V was cut back by 6 bases and J by 7 bases, leaving a gap of 18 bases between them. This sequence uses TRBV2 and TRBJ2-5; tentative D gene TRBD1, with 6 bases matching. The clonotype was recovered from a human donor in good health (CMV status not recorded). Some clones in this sample may be carry-over from other donors' samples. This specimen was cultured PBMCs, taken from culture after CMV antigen stimulation. CDR3 reads: CASSRTGFSGTQYF. The nucleotide sequence is TGTGCCAGCAGCCGCACAGGGTTTTCAGGGACCCAGTACTTC.